Below, one T cell receptor beta chain is given with its context. The target antigen is unknown. Sequencing targeted expressed TCRB transcripts, as all isolated RNA had been reverse transcribed. Regulatory, naive and central memory T cell samples averaged about 3.5 million reads. Profiling relied on immunoSEQ multiplex PCR, and the TCRdb table lists in-frame clones only, not all of them. Among more than 150,000 clones, about 12% were seen once, and the ten largest hold 0.62%. This sample stems from a study of beta chain features in type 1 diabetes. On the study more broadly: All of the samples together had 107,917,701 sorted cells examined. General study results and limits: Relative to healthy donors, patients appeared to have naive, central memory and Treg TCRB repertoires that were more similar.

It was via CD45RO/CCR7/CD25/CD127/CD95/CD27 that CD4+ naive, central memory, regulatory and stem cell-like memory cells were sorted. CDR3 length: 13 amino acids. Germline-derived CDR1 and CDR2 are ENHRY and SYGVKD. Trimming took off 10 bases at V and 4 bases at J, with 16 bases between the two ends. The sequence came from a woman between 18 and 29 years old in good health. The sequenced sample consisted of central memory CD4+ T cells from blood. The gene calls are TRBV10-3 and TRBJ1-2, with a tentative D call TRBD1 (5 bases). The CDR3 region has the DNA TGTGCCACAACCGGGACTGAGCCCTATGGCTACACCTTC. The encoded protein is CATTGTEPYGYTF.